The present entry profiles one T cell receptor (beta chain) with its context. It has no known antigen specificity. Per-nucleotide qualities are absent, and no much larger clonotype sits a single base away. The entire amount of isolated RNA was reverse transcribed using the High Capacity cDNA Reverse Transcription Kit, so the sequenced TCRB transcripts were expressed ones. Naive, central memory and regulatory T cell samples underwent deep immunoSEQ sequencing, averaging approximately 3.3 million total reads per sample. After sorted cells were lysed in RLT buffer, RNA was extracted with DNase-treated RNeasy Micro or Mini kits, with the choice depending on cell number. Each cell subset was processed separately to prevent cross-contamination, with patient and healthy donor samples processed together. Using the immunoSEQ multiplex PCR, TCRB sequences were amplified from cDNA into 87-bp fragments spanning the CDR3 region. Sequencing of the amplicons was done on the Illumina HiSeq platform. Concerning the study's data processing: Synthetic template baselines were used to correct PCR bias computationally, reads within Hamming distance 2 were collapsed together, and singletons that could not be merged were discarded. Reads were aligned against IMGT to assign V, D and J genes, CDR3 length and insertions or deletions at six rearrangement sites. Within each subset, clonotype counts were normalized to sorted cell number, after which true diversity and Gini coefficients were computed with the tcR R package. The overlap coefficient, calculated on TCRB nucleotide sequences, was used to measure repertoire sharing. TCRdb took over this immuneACCESS table, retaining in-frame rearrangements with V and J assigned. Such tables are incomplete; in checked studies, under half of the missing clones stem from an unresolved V gene, and the remainder is unexplained. V, J and clone size reflect that table, while D and trimming were determined from the DNA. For this sample the table gives roughly 140,000 clones, of which approximately 52% were detected only once. The top ten hold around 0.42% of the sample.

Each donor gave one peripheral blood draw, averaging roughly 120 mL, which was collected into heparinised tubes. Using a panel that included CD45RO, CCR7, CD25, CD127, CD95 and CD27, naive, central memory, regulatory and stem cell-like memory CD4+ T cells were sorted on a BD FACSAria II. Purity was above 95% for every sorted population. PBMCs were isolated immediately by Lymphoprep density gradient centrifugation and stained directly without culture. So that batch effects would be minimized, each experiment stained and sorted samples in pairs, pairing one healthy donor with one patient. Counted from cysteine to phenylalanine, this CDR3 has 15 amino acids. Only the CDR3 DNA is retained, 45 bases long and in frame from the first base. Ends trimmed: V by 3 bases, J by 3 bases; bases unmatched to a gene: 2. The germline V gene encodes CDR1 SGDLS and CDR2 YYNGEE. The data derive from a study of beta chain features in type 1 diabetes (dated by TCRdb to the late 2010s). Broadly, across the study: Patients and healthy donors did not differ in mean age, gender distribution, total cell number or subset yield. A total of 107,917,701 sorted cells were examined across all samples, and a strong correlation was observed between cell number per subset and RNA yield. The study compared the TCRB repertoires of sorted circulating CD4+ T cell subsets in recently diagnosed type 1 diabetes patients with those in matched healthy donors. Naive and central memory subsets were obtained from all 30 or so donors, but regulatory and stem cell-like memory subsets were isolated from only 8 patients and roughly 8 healthy donors. What the research found in general, with its limitations: HLA sub-analyses involved small numbers of individuals, so any influence of HLA type on TCRB rearrangement remained unresolved. At VDJ recombination sites, patients with type 1 diabetes made fewer insertions and deleted more nucleotides, a pattern implying thymic rearrangement abnormalities. A moderate but significant shortening of TCRB CDR3 length was observed in type 1 diabetes patients in all four CD4+ subsets. Shorter templates might be favored by PCR, yet because patient and control samples were amplified and corrected together, any such skew would affect both groups equally. Naive, central memory and regulatory TCRB repertoires appeared to be more similar among patients than among healthy donors. Because cDNA was sequenced instead of genomic DNA, activated cells with high expression could be over-represented, although the groups did not differ in activation or CD3 levels.

The sequenced sample consisted of Tregs from blood. This sample's cell subset or site label indicates: regulatory CD4+ T cells. The chain uses TRBV9 and TRBJ2-1; 11 middle bases align to TRBD2. This sequence was found in a man aged 18 to 30 in good health. The sequenced DNA is TGTGCCAGCAGCGGTAGCGGGAGGGGCTACAATGAGCAGTTCTTC. This codes for CASSGSGRGYNEQFF.